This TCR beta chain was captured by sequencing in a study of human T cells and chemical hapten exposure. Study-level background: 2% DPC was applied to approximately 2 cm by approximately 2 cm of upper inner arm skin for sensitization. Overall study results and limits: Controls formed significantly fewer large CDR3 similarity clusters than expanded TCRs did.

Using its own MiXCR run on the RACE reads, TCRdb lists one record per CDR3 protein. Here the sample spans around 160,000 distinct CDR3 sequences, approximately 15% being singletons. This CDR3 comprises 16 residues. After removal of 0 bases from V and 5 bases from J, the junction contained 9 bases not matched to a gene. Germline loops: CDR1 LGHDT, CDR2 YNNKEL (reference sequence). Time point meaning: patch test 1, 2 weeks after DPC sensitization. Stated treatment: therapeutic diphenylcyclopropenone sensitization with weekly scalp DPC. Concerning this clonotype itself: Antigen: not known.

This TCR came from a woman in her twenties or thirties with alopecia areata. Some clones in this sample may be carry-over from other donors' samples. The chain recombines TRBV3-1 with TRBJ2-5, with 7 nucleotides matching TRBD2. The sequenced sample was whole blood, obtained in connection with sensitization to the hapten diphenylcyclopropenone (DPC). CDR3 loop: CASSQDLRGGGETQYF. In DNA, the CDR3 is TGTGCCAGCAGCCAAGATCTTCGCGGGGGAGGGGAGACCCAGTACTTC.